The next 6 T cell receptor beta chains were all read from a single sample in a study of T cells in Graves' hyperthyroidism and ophthalmopathy. TCR beta CDR3 sequences were amplified from RNA transcripts. First-round RT-PCR with HTBI primers amplified the TCR CDR3 region. TCRdb passed the multiplex PCR reads through MiXCR, listing each CDR3 protein once. The sample lists some 510,000 distinct CDR3 sequences; under 25% were seen once. The source material was blood. The receptors come from a man in his late teens or twenties with Graves' hyperthyroidism.

This clonotype was seen more than once but under ten times. The rearrangement uses TRBV6-5 and TRBJ1-2; D is ambiguous. This CDR3 has 15 residues. Germline V gene lookup returns CDR1 MNHEY and CDR2 SVGAGI. V was cut by 4 bases and J by 6 bases, with 18 bases left in between. The CDR3 nucleotides are TGTGCCAGCAGTTCAGGCCATGGGATTGACCATGGCTACACCTTC. The encoded protein is CASSSGHGIDHGYTF.

This clonotype was recorded many times. The chain uses TRBV24-1 and TRBJ1-2; D uncertain. Trimming pared 3 bases from V and 0 bases from J, leaving 4 bases between. The germline V gene encodes CDR1 KGHDR and CDR2 SFDVKD. This CDR3 is built from 13 residues. CDR3 sequence (DNA): TGTGCCACCAGTGATCTGCCTAACTATGGCTACACCTTC. Residues: CATSDLPNYGYTF.

This clonotype was detected many times. The CDR3 is CASRYRGEDEQYF. Here the CDR3 DNA reads TGTGCCAGCAGATACAGGGGGGAGGACGAGCAGTACTTC. This chain connects TRBV28 to TRBJ2-7; 8 bases match TRBD1. V dropped 6 bases and J dropped 5; count of bases not matched to a gene: 6. The V gene's germline CDR1 is MDHEN and CDR2 SYDVKM. This CDR3 spans 13 amino acids.

This clonotype was counted ten times or more. This sequence joins TRBV5-6 and TRBJ1-2; the D is unclear. Germline-derived CDR1 and CDR2 are SGHDT and YYEEEE. V lost 4 bases to trimming and J lost 10 bases, with 14 bases between them. The CDR3 spans 12 residues. In nucleotides, the CDR3 is TGTGCCAGCAGCAATCTGGAGGCAGACTACACCTTC. Its protein is CASSNLEADYTF.

There are many counts of this clonotype. The chain recombines TRBV7-6 with TRBJ2-2; TRBD1 matches 12 bases. The CDR3 spans 18 residues. V shed 3 bases and J 7 bases; nucleotides not matched to a gene: 12. The germline gives CDR1 SGHVS, CDR2 FNYEAQ. CDR3 residues: CASSLPRRDRGRDGELFF. DNA of the CDR3: TGTGCCAGCAGCTTGCCCCGCCGGGACAGGGGGCGAGACGGGGAGCTGTTTTTT.

This clonotype was found many times. This chain joins TRBV6-1 and TRBJ1-1, with D tentatively TRBD1 (6 bases). The V end lost 7 bases, the J end lost 1 base, and 16 bases lay between the germline ends. This CDR3 contains 15 residues. The V gene's germline CDR1 is MNHNS and CDR2 SASEGT. CDR3 DNA: TGTGCCAGCATCCCCTCGACAGGCCCGAACACTGAAGCTTTCTTT. It yields the protein CASIPSTGPNTEAFF.